The clone carrying this T cell receptor (beta chain) has just a few counts. Germline and junction disagree at one end, which may indicate a read error. Any patient presenting with uncontrolled infection, other autoimmune disease, pregnancy or lactation was left out. Clinical symptoms, serum thyroxine and TRAb, thyroid ultrasound and orbital computed tomography were used for the diagnoses. TCR beta CDR3 sequences were amplified from RNA transcripts. Researchers ran a first-round RT-PCR on the TCR CDR3 using the HTBI primer set. Via MiXCR, TCRdb re-called the multiplex PCR reads, giving one row per CDR3 protein. This table holds around 290,000 distinct CDR3 sequences, roughly 14% found once. This CDR3 is built from 14 residues. The V gene's germline CDR1 is SGHDT and CDR2 YYEEEE. The source of the sample is a study of T cells in Graves' hyperthyroidism and ophthalmopathy.

This receptor was obtained from a woman in her twenties or thirties with Graves' hyperthyroidism that later progressed to Graves' ophthalmopathy. The rearrangement uses TRBV5-6 and TRBJ1-2; a possible D gene is TRBD1 (5 bases). The sample taken for sequencing was blood. The CDR3 spells CASSLKAGTYGCTF. The DNA of the CDR3 is TGTGCCAGCAGCTTGAAGGCAGGGACCTATGGCTGCACCTTC.